This T cell receptor beta chain derives from a study of identical twins listed by TCRdb under 2016. Turning to the overall study: The study deep-sequenced TCR alpha and beta repertoires from monozygotic twins, unrelated adults of various ages and cord blood to test whether fetal clonotypes persist. To rule out contamination, replicate twin experiments were performed at different times with different library preparation protocols. Results and caveats for the whole study, not just this receptor: The excess sharing between twins in beta out-of-frame sequences was weaker because fewer shared sequences reduced the signal-to-noise ratio. Invariant T cells such as MAIT and iNKT could partly confound zero-insertion analyses, though diverse VJ usage argued against this for most clonotypes. Abundant cord blood beta clonotypes carried fewer insertions; young adult naive repertoires showed a weaker similar trend, while memory repertoires showed none. Compared with coincidental sharing between unrelated individuals, an excess of low generation-probability sequences was observed among out-of-frame TCR alpha sequences shared between twins. Because the same donors could not be followed over many years, conclusions were based on cross-sectional statistical analysis. In monozygotic twins, out-of-frame TCR alpha sharing was systematically underestimated by recombination models, although the models agreed with sharing between unrelated individuals.

V lost 6 bases and J lost 0 bases; the stretch between them is 6 bases long. Including the terminal cysteine and phenylalanine, the CDR3 comprises 14 residues. The kept DNA is CDR3 alone, 42 bases in frame from the first base. Preparation of the library involved 5' RACE. Sequencing was performed on an Illumina HiSeq 2000. Template switching added a universal primer binding site, and the final cDNA carried a unique molecular identifier that allowed TCR cDNA molecules to be counted accurately. First-strand cDNA for TCR alpha and beta chains was synthesized from specific primers in the conserved constant-segment region. To control for contamination, every cDNA library was double barcoded, receiving both a SMART-Mk sample barcode and Illumina barcodes. TruSeq adapter sequences, together with Illumina sample barcodes, were added in two successive PCR steps. The TCR alpha and beta cDNA libraries were sequenced on the Illumina HiSeq platform using custom primers. In the paper's pipeline: Raw reads were processed with MiGEC to extract unique molecular identifiers, and MiXCR was used to determine CDR3 positions. For each individual, recombination models were inferred using an EM algorithm with the repgenHMM and IGoR tools. Shared clonotypes were analyzed with the tcR package in R, and sharing was normalized by the product of cloneset sizes. Out-of-frame nonproductive sequences were analyzed to study raw recombination free of thymic and clonal selection effects. The public reads were reprocessed in TCRdb via fastp at Q25 and MiXCR, keeping in-frame beta chains. Under each unique CDR3 protein, matching rows form one entry showing the most common genes and DNA. The V and J calls and clone size come from TCRdb's table, not from the authors' own analysis. The sample table records 500,000 to 650,000 distinct CDR3 sequences; approximately 20% of these occur just once. 0.4% to 0.6% of the sample belongs to the ten largest clones.

All donors were healthy Caucasians. Three pairs of female monozygotic twins, all aged about 18 to 30 years, made up the twin cohort. Positive isolation kits from Invitrogen were used to isolate CD4+ and CD8+ T cell populations. A remark on this clonotype: The clone's antigen remains unknown. One base away there is no much larger clone; base qualities are not given.

These data are also associated with another study on yellow fever vaccine responses in identical twins. As described in the second report: The T cell response to vaccination in identical twins was reported by the authors to appear partly convergent and partly personalized. Focusing on identical twins, the study followed the T cell clones that responded to the vaccine, and did so with precision.

Here the chain combines TRBV12-3 or TRBV12-4 and TRBJ1-6; the D gene is not confidently resolved. The source material was CD4+ T cells sorted from blood. This receptor was obtained from a woman younger than 35 in good health. The DNA sequence follows: TGTGCCAGCAGCACGAGCTCCTATAATTCACCCCTCCACTTT. Protein translation: CASSTSSYNSPLHF.